This T cell receptor (beta chain) is from a study of T cell responses to AZD1222 COVID-19 vaccine. The V end was cut by 0 bases, the J end by 0 bases, with 11 bases between. Germline V gene data show CDR1 as SGHRS and CDR2 as YFSETQ. The CDR3 is 16 amino acids. Profiling relied on immunoSEQ multiplex PCR, and the TCRdb table lists in-frame clones only, not all of them. The table records 200,000 to 250,000 clones, approximately 94% of them present only once. Source: peripheral blood, taken 28 days after the second dose of the MenACWY control vaccine. The chain carries TRBV5-1 and TRBJ2-3; TRBD2 is a possible D gene (6 bases). The source of this sequence is an adult who received the MenACWY meningococcal vaccine as a control. For the CDR3, the DNA is TGCGCCAGCAGCTTGGTAACTAGCCGCAGCACAGATACGCAGTATTTT. Protein sequence: CASSLVTSRSTDTQYF.